The source of this T cell receptor (beta chain) is a study of Siglec-9 on CD8 T cells in melanoma. The CDR3 runs to 16 residues. CDR1 SEHNR and CDR2 FQNEAQ come from the germline V gene (reference sequence). V trimming: 5 bases; J trimming: 1 base; junction bases outside the gene matches: 7. There are a few counts of this clone. Its antigen is unknown. The assay was immunoSEQ multiplex PCR, and TCRdb's table has in-frame clones only and misses some. Of tens of thousands of clones listed, 80% are singletons. Notes on the study in general: An effector memory CD8+ T-cell subset seemingly accumulating in melanoma was reportedly marked and regulated by Siglec-9.

V gene TRBV7-9 combines with J gene TRBJ1-1, with 10 positions matching TRBD1. The clonotype comes from a human donor in good health. Input material: Siglec-9- CD8+ T cells sorted from blood. CDR3 coding DNA: TGTGCCAGCAGCCCGGGACAGGGGTCGGAGAACACTGAAGCTTTCTTT. Translating it yields CASSPGQGSENTEAFF.